This T cell receptor (beta chain) emerged from a study of identical twins. CDR3 length equals 14 residues. Germline V gene data show CDR1 as MNHNS and CDR2 as SASEGT. TCRdb re-called the 5' RACE reads with MiXCR, one entry per CDR3 protein. This table has about 200,000 distinct CDR3 sequences, about 10% appearing once. In the case of this clonotype: Germline and junction disagree at one end, which may indicate a read error.

Sequences were obtained from memory T cells sorted from blood. This chain uses TRBV6-1 with TRBJ1-5; D might be TRBD1 (6 bases). This sequence was found in a man aged 45 to 65 in good health. Here the CDR3 reads CASSQAGGNQPQHF. DNA for the CDR3: TGTGCCAGCAGTCAAGCAGGGGGCAATCAGCCCCAGCATTTT.